These 2 T cell receptor beta chains originate from one sample sequenced in a study of blood T cell repertoires in COVID-19. Assay used: immunoSEQ multiplex PCR; TCRdb lists only in-frame clones, some missing. The table lists tens of thousands of clones, around 90% of them singletons, with around 7% in the top ten. The sample comprised peripheral blood. The receptors originated from a man between 65 and 85 years old with active COVID-19.

This rearrangement joins TRBV25-1 to TRBJ1-4; D may be TRBD1 (5 bases). The CDR3 loop spans 18 amino acids. V lost 3 bases and J lost 2, with 19 bases in between. Germline V CDR1 and CDR2: MGHDK, SYGVNS. In nucleotides, the CDR3 is TGTGCCAGCAGTGACCCCACCGAGGGTCGGGGGACTAATGAAAAACTGTTTTTT. The encoded protein is CASSDPTEGRGTNEKLFF.

V is TRBV5-1 and J is TRBJ2-3; TRBD2 matches 16 bases. The germline V gene encodes CDR1 SGHRS and CDR2 YFSETQ. The CDR3 contains 16 residues. V was clipped by 4 bases and J by 3 bases; unmatched bases: 2. The CDR3 region is CASSGGLAGGTDTQYF. CDR3 DNA: TGCGCCAGCAGCGGGGGACTAGCGGGAGGGACAGATACGCAGTATTTT. Drawing the rest from reference TRBV5-1 and TRBJ2-3, the complete variable domain is KAGVTQTPRYLIKTRGQQVTLSCSPISGHRSVSWYQQTPGQGLQFLFEYFSETQRNKGNFPGRFSGRQFSNSRSEMNVSTLELGDSALYLCASSGGLAGGTDTQYFGPGTRLTVL.